One and the same sample provided the 2 T cell receptor beta chains below, sequenced in a study of cytomegalovirus exposure and HLA in healthy donors. Vbeta (60) and Jbeta (13) primers were used in the PCR. TCRdb keeps only in-frame clones here, not all; method: immunoSEQ multiplex PCR. The sample has approximately 110,000 clones; about 73% are singletons. Source material: PBMCs. Source of these receptors: a woman aged 40 to 50 in good health and CMV-seropositive.

The chain employs TRBV12-5 and TRBJ1-4, with unresolved D. Per germline, CDR1 LGHNT and CDR2 FRNRAP. V was shortened by 5 bases and J by 5 bases, with 9 bases between the two germline ends. The CDR3 sequence is 13 residues long. CDR3 protein: CASGITDNEKLFF. The CDR3 DNA reads TGTGCTAGTGGTATTACAGACAATGAAAAACTGTTTTTT.

The chain joins TRBV11-1 to TRBJ2-5; 7 bases line up with TRBD1. Unmatched junction bases numbered 5, after V lost 2 bases and J lost 2 bases. CDR1 and CDR2 from the germline V gene are SGHAT and FQDESV (reference sequence). CDR3 length: 15 amino acids. In DNA, the CDR3 is TGTGCCAGCAGCTTAAACGGACAGGCGCAAGAGACCCAGTACTTC. It translates to CASSLNGQAQETQYF.